This TCR beta chain was captured in a study of chemoradiotherapy in HPV16-positive cancers. As for the study in general: Candidate HPV-specific T-cell clones and common TCR motifs came from functional assays in a couple of HPV16-positive patients.

Here immunoSEQ multiplex PCR was the method, and the copy in TCRdb shows in-frame clones only, minus some. The repertoire holds approximately 50,000 clones, with over 85% as singletons. A note on this clone: The antigen remains unidentified.

Over chemoradiotherapy, repertoires were sampled more than once. The study, taken as a whole, reports: During treatment, candidate HPV-specific clones and E7-related motifs expanded in tumor.

This specimen was blood, taken from a patient who underwent chemoradiotherapy. This TCR came from a human donor with HPV-associated anogenital cancer.

The CDR3 DNA reads TGCAGTGCTGGTAGGAGGAATGAGCAGTTCTTC. Encoded protein: CSAGRRNEQFF. The chain couples TRBV20-1 to TRBJ2-1, with D possibly matching TRBD2 (5 bases). V was pared by 5 bases and J by 7 bases, with 9 bases between. The CDR3 sequence is 11 residues long. Per germline, CDR1 DFQATT and CDR2 SNEGSKA (reference sequence).